These 21 T cell receptor beta chains were all obtained from the same sample, sequenced in a study of cytomegalovirus exposure and HLA in healthy donors. With 60 Vbeta and 13 Jbeta primers, the PCR was carried out. The method was immunoSEQ multiplex PCR; TCRdb's version includes in-frame clones alone and lacks a portion of them. The sample carries more than 140,000 clones, about 75% recorded once. Specimen: PBMCs. The receptors originated from a male donor in good health and CMV-seronegative.

The genes are TRBV6-6 and TRBJ1-1, with D tentatively TRBD1 (5 bases). CDR1 is MNHNY and CDR2 is SVGAGI in the germline V gene (reference sequence). CDR3 size: 15 residues. Trimming left V 2 bases short and J 3 bases short, with 13 bases between. The CDR3 loop reads CASSYDRIGYTEAFF. CDR3 in DNA: TGTGCCAGCAGTTACGACAGAATCGGGTACACTGAAGCTTTCTTT.

The rearrangement uses TRBV5-4 and TRBJ1-2; 10 bases align to TRBD1. J lost 7 bases, V lost 4 bases, and 4 bases had no gene match. Germline lookup yields CDR1 SGHNT and CDR2 YYREEE (reference sequence). This CDR3 is 13 amino acids long. DNA for the CDR3: TGTGCCAGCAGCCCCGGGACAGGGGCTGGCTACACCTTC. Translation: CASSPGTGAGYTF.

The chain recombines TRBV2 with TRBJ2-7; D is ambiguous. This CDR3 spans 12 amino acids. Germline CDR1 reads SNHLY; CDR2 reads FYNNEI. Trimming left V 6 bases short and J 2 bases short, with 8 bases between. This CDR3 is CASRRDAYEQYF. CDR3 bases: TGTGCCAGCAGGAGAGATGCCTACGAGCAGTACTTC.

This clone turned up a few times. The rearrangement joins TRBV7-2 to TRBJ1-4; maybe TRBD1 (6 bases). V was trimmed by 1 base and J by 4 bases, leaving 10 bases between them. The CDR3 runs to 15 residues. Per the germline V gene, CDR1 is SGHTA and CDR2 is FQGNSA. The CDR3 loop is CASSLEQGLNEKLFF. As DNA, the CDR3 is TGTGCCAGCAGCTTAGAACAGGGCCTTAATGAAAAACTGTTTTTT.

The CDR3 DNA reads as TGTGCCAGCAGCTTGGAAAAGCCTTACAATGAGCAGTTCTTC. As protein: CASSLEKPYNEQFF. The chain is built from TRBV5-4 and TRBJ2-1; D is ambiguous. Between the trimmed V and J ends, which lost 0 bases and 4 bases, there was a span of 8 bases. This CDR3 comprises 14 residues. In germline, CDR1 is SGHNT, CDR2 YYREEE (reference sequence).

The chain recombines TRBV5-1 with TRBJ2-5; 10 positions match TRBD2. This CDR3 is built from 15 residues. Germline-derived CDR1 and CDR2 are SGHRS and YFSETQ. Germline trimming cut 4 bases from V and 9 bases from J; bases unmatched to any gene: 12. In DNA, the CDR3 is TGCGCCAGCAGCCCCGGGACTAGCGAAGCGGAGGCCCAGTACTTC. The encoded protein is CASSPGTSEAEAQYF.

V usage is TRBV25-1 and J usage is TRBJ1-6, with a tentative D call TRBD1 (6 bases). Germline-derived CDR1 and CDR2 are MGHDK and SYGVNS. The CDR3 runs 17 residues. The V end was cut by 1 base, the J end by 2 bases, with 12 bases between. CDR3 region: CASSELGRGTYNSPLHF. The CDR3 bases are TGTGCCAGCAGTGAATTGGGCAGGGGCACCTATAATTCACCCCTCCACTTT.

The rearrangement links TRBV7-9 to TRBJ2-3, with 7 bases aligning to TRBD2. CDR3 size: 13 residues. The germline V gene has CDR1 SEHNR and CDR2 FQNEAQ (reference sequence). The junction had 1 base not matched to a gene; V was cut back by 1 base and J by 6 bases. For the CDR3, the DNA is TGTGCCAGCAGCTTAGGCGGGAGCGATACGCAGTATTTT. Its protein product is CASSLGGSDTQYF.

This rearrangement joins TRBV4-2 to TRBJ2-5; tentative D call: TRBD1 (5 bases). The last part of the DNA fits TRBJ2-7 better; the J call may be wrong. CDR1 and CDR2 (germline): LGHNA, YNFKEQ. The CDR3 consists of 14 residues. The CDR3 is CASSQERGTNEQYF. The CDR3 DNA reads as TGTGCCAGCAGCCAAGAAAGGGGCACCAACGAGCAGTACTTC.

The chain couples TRBV25-1 to TRBJ2-5, with 8 bases fitting TRBD2. The CDR3 loop spans 13 amino acids. Germline trimming cut 7 bases from V and 1 base from J; bases unmatched to any gene: 2. Germline V gives CDR1 MGHDK, CDR2 SYGVNS. CDR3 in amino acids: CASNAGGQETQYF. The CDR3 coding sequence is TGTGCCAGCAACGCGGGGGGCCAAGAGACCCAGTACTTC.

V gene TRBV27 combines with J gene TRBJ1-2; a weak D match, TRBD1 (6 bases). V was trimmed by 8 bases and J by 0 bases, leaving 19 bases between them. This CDR3 spans 16 amino acids. The V gene's germline CDR1 is MNHEY and CDR2 SMNVEV (reference sequence). The CDR3 protein is CASGQVATGSNYGYTF. DNA for the CDR3: TGTGCCAGCGGTCAGGTCGCGACAGGCTCTAACTATGGCTACACCTTC.

CDR3 in DNA: TGTGCCAGCTCACCAGGAGGCTCTGGAAACACCATATATTTT. As protein: CASSPGGSGNTIYF. V and J are TRBV18 and TRBJ1-3; D uncertain. The CDR3 is 14 amino acids. The V gene's germline CDR1 is KGHSH and CDR2 LQKENI. V lost 2 bases to trimming and J lost 0 bases, with 5 bases between them.

This clone was recorded only once. V usage is TRBV30 and J usage is TRBJ1-3; D gene uncertain. Trimming took 0 bases from V and 4 from J, leaving 16 bases between them. Germline assignment: CDR1 GTSNPN and CDR2 SVGIG (reference sequence). The CDR3 loop spans 16 amino acids. DNA for the CDR3: TGTGCCTGGAGTGTATCCCGGACTTATTTCGGAAACACCATATATTTT. Translating gives CAWSVSRTYFGNTIYF.

The J gene is TRBJ1-1, the V gene TRBV7-9; no firm D call. The CDR3 is 14 amino acids. Germline V CDR1 and CDR2: SEHNR, FQNEAQ (reference sequence). Trimming took off 5 bases at V and 6 bases at J, with 16 bases between the two ends. The CDR3 loop reads CASSQDALLAEAFF. The CDR3 nucleotides are TGTGCCAGCAGCCAGGATGCCCTCCTCGCTGAAGCTTTCTTT.

This chain links TRBV23-1 with TRBJ2-1, with TRBD1 as a possible D gene (6 bases). TRBV23-1 is an ORF for which the function is uncertain. Trimming shortened V by 3 bases and J by 2 bases, and 20 bases separated the two germline ends. The CDR3 is 18 amino acids. In nucleotides, the CDR3 is TGCGCCAGCAGTCATTTCGCTACAGGGAACCTACCCTACAATGAGCAGTTCTTC. Its protein is CASSHFATGNLPYNEQFF.

The count of this clone is one. The chain couples TRBV5-4 to TRBJ2-5; a possible D gene is TRBD1 (6 bases). The J call may be faulty, since TRBJ2-7 better matches the DNA end. This CDR3 is 14 amino acids long. Per germline, CDR1 SGHNT and CDR2 YYREEE (reference sequence). Written as DNA, the CDR3 is TGTGCCAGCAGCTTACAGGGCGTCAACCACGAGCAGTACTTC. Its protein is CASSLQGVNHEQYF.

This clone appeared a few times. The chain uses TRBV15 and TRBJ1-1; D possibly corresponds to TRBD1 (5 bases). V was pared by 5 bases and J by 1 base, with 14 bases between. Germline V gene sequence: CDR1 LNHNV, CDR2 YYDKDF (reference sequence). The CDR3 consists of 15 residues. The DNA for the CDR3 is TGTGCCACCAGCGTAGGAGGGGTTGGGAACACTGAAGCTTTCTTT. Amino acids: CATSVGGVGNTEAFF.

The chain is built from TRBV19 and TRBJ1-2; the D gene is possibly TRBD1 (5 bases). Germline CDR1 reads LNHDA; CDR2 reads SQIVND (reference sequence). The CDR3 sequence is 14 residues long. Trimming removed 6 bases at V and 4 bases at J, with 15 bases between. CDR3 amino acids: CASRQTAGTYGYTF. CDR3 nucleotides: TGTGCCAGTAGACAAACCGCGGGGACCTATGGCTACACCTTC. Looking up the rest from reference TRBV19 and TRBJ1-2 gives the full variable domain: DGGITQSPKYLFRKEGQNVTLSCEQNLNHDAMYWYRQDPGQGLRLIYYSQIVNDFQKGDIAEGYSVSREKKESFPLTVTSAQKNPTAFYLCASRQTAGTYGYTFGSGTRLTVV.

The chain joins TRBV7-9 to TRBJ2-2, with D possibly being TRBD1 (6 bases). CDR1 and CDR2 from the germline V gene are SEHNR and FQNEAQ (reference sequence). The CDR3 contains 15 residues. V lost 5 bases, J lost 4 bases, and 14 bases lay in between. The CDR3 reads CASSPTGFGTGELFF. CDR3 DNA sequence: TGTGCCAGCAGCCCCACAGGGTTTGGCACCGGGGAGCTGTTTTTT.

In this sample, this clone turned up a few times. The chain links TRBV5-1 to TRBJ1-2, with 7 bases identical to TRBD1. CDR1 is SGHRS and CDR2 is YFSETQ in the germline V gene. V lost 5 bases and J lost 6; bases outside the gene matches: 7. CDR3 size: 13 residues. DNA of the CDR3: TGCGCCAGCAGACCCGGGACAGTCGATGGCTACACCTTC. It specifies CASRPGTVDGYTF.

The J gene is TRBJ1-2, the V gene TRBV27, with no clear D. The V end lost 5 bases, the J end lost 7 bases, and 11 bases lay between the germline ends. This CDR3 has 12 amino acids. Germline V gene sequence: CDR1 MNHEY, CDR2 SMNVEV (reference sequence). CDR3 loop: CASSDGGIGYTF. The CDR3 DNA follows: TGTGCCAGCAGTGACGGAGGGATTGGCTACACCTTC.